The 26 T cell receptor beta chains presented below share a single source sample, sequenced in a study of blood T cell repertoires in COVID-19. Assay used: immunoSEQ multiplex PCR; TCRdb lists only in-frame clones, some missing. The repertoire holds 160,000 or so clones, with 82% as singletons. The sample comprised peripheral blood. The receptors come from a woman in her sixties or seventies with acute or convalescent COVID-19.

The chain is built from TRBV5-1 and TRBJ2-6; 9 bases line up with TRBD2. The germline CDR1 and CDR2 sequences are SGHRS and YFSETQ. The CDR3 is made up of 18 amino acids. V was pared by 3 bases and J by 0 bases, with 7 bases of the junction left unmatched. This CDR3 reads CASSWGLAVSSGANVLTF. CDR3 nucleotide sequence: TGCGCCAGCAGCTGGGGACTAGCTGTGAGCTCTGGGGCCAACGTCCTGACTTTC.

V is TRBV9 and J is TRBJ2-1; 11 bases are shared with TRBD1. The germline V gene encodes CDR1 SGDLS and CDR2 YYNGEE. The ends lost 0 bases at V and 7 bases at J; junction bases unmatched: 6. The CDR3 loop spans 16 amino acids. CDR3 protein: CASSVAGTGGGNEQFF. As DNA, the CDR3 is TGTGCCAGCAGCGTAGCCGGGACAGGGGGAGGGAATGAGCAGTTCTTC.

The V and J genes are TRBV30 and TRBJ1-1; D uncertain. The V end was cut by 8 bases, the J end by 3 bases, with 16 bases between. Per germline, CDR1 GTSNPN and CDR2 SVGIG (reference sequence). CDR3 size: 13 residues. The CDR3 spells CALGEGSDTEAFF. In DNA form, the CDR3 reads TGTGCCCTCGGCGAGGGATCGGACACTGAAGCTTTCTTT.

The chain carries TRBV6-5 and TRBJ1-6; 9 nucleotides align to TRBD1. Trimming took 10 bases from V and 7 from J; bases not matched to a gene: 5. This CDR3 comprises 13 residues. In germline, CDR1 is MNHEY, CDR2 SVGAGI. The CDR3, as DNA: TGTGCCACCACAGGACAGGGGAATTCACCCCTCCACTTT. Protein: CATTGQGNSPLHF.

The genes are TRBV7-2 and TRBJ2-7, with 13 bases that match TRBD2. V shed 5 bases and J 4 bases; nucleotides not matched to a gene: 17. This CDR3 has 19 residues. Germline CDR1 and CDR2: SGHTA and FQGNSA. In DNA form, the CDR3 reads TGTGCCAGCAGCCGCCTCCGTCGGACTAGCGGGAGACCCTTATACGAGCAGTACTTC. It yields the protein CASSRLRRTSGRPLYEQYF.

This chain joins TRBV6-5 and TRBJ1-4, with a weak D call TRBD1 (6 bases). This CDR3 has 13 residues. In germline, CDR1 is MNHEY, CDR2 SVGAGI. Deletions cut 7 bases from V and 8 bases from J, with 14 bases between. CDR3 region: CASKGRGMEKLFF. DNA of the CDR3: TGTGCCAGCAAGGGCAGGGGTATGGAAAAACTGTTTTTT.

The chain joins TRBV3-1 (or the pseudogene TRBV3-2) to TRBJ2-1, with a possible D match to TRBD2 (5 bases). The V end lost 0 bases, the J end lost 4 bases, and 10 bases lay between the germline ends. CDR3 size: 15 residues. Germline CDR1 and CDR2: LGHDT and YNNKEL (reference sequence). The CDR3 coding sequence is TGTGCCAGCAGCCAAGATGTAACGGGGTACAATGAGCAGTTCTTC. As protein: CASSQDVTGYNEQFF.

The chain has TRBV6-5 and TRBJ2-7, with TRBD2 matching 11 bases. Per germline, CDR1 MNHEY and CDR2 SVGAGI. The CDR3 spans 15 residues. Trimming removed 6 bases from V and 0 bases from J; junction bases left unmatched: 4. The CDR3 sequence is CASRRTSGSSYEQYF. CDR3 coding DNA: TGTGCCAGCAGACGTACTAGCGGGAGCTCCTACGAGCAGTACTTC.

This clone was detected once. This chain links TRBV9 with TRBJ1-6; 11 nucleotides line up with TRBD1. Germline V gives CDR1 SGDLS, CDR2 YYNGEE. Germline trimming cut 4 bases from V and 6 bases from J; bases unmatched to any gene: 3. The CDR3 is 15 residues long. The CDR3 coding sequence is TGTGCCAGCAGCATCGGGACAGGGGGTAATTCACCCCTCCACTTT. The encoded protein is CASSIGTGGNSPLHF.

The chain couples TRBV4-1 to TRBJ2-5; tentative D call: TRBD1 (6 bases). The ends were cut back, 0 bases at V and 1 base at J, with 9 bases in the middle. From germline, CDR1 is MGHRA and CDR2 YSYEKL. The CDR3 extends over 15 amino acids. The CDR3 protein is CASSQDWDTQETQYF. The CDR3 DNA reads TGCGCCAGCAGCCAAGATTGGGACACCCAAGAGACCCAGTACTTC.

The V gene is TRBV6-1, the J gene TRBJ1-5, with D uncertain. From germline, CDR1 is MNHNS and CDR2 SASEGT. V was cut by 0 bases and J by 1 base, with 7 bases left in between. CDR3 length: 15 amino acids. Here the CDR3 DNA reads TGTGCCAGCAGTGAAGCGCGCCTCAGCAATCAGCCCCAGCATTTT. Translated, it gives CASSEARLSNQPQHF.

The rearrangement links TRBV14 to TRBJ2-2, with D possibly TRBD1 on 6 matching bases. Looked up from germline, CDR1 is SGHDN and CDR2 is FVKESK. V lost 3 bases and J 3 bases, leaving 14 bases between the germline ends. This CDR3 has 16 residues. CDR3 in amino acids: CASSQGFRGDTGELFF. CDR3 nucleotide sequence: TGTGCCAGCAGCCAGGGATTCAGGGGAGACACCGGGGAGCTGTTTTTT.

This clone has only one observation. J is TRBJ2-3 and V is TRBV9, with 8 bases lining up with TRBD2. CDR3 length: 16 residues. The ends lost 4 bases at V and 1 base at J; junction bases unmatched: 8. The germline V gene encodes CDR1 SGDLS and CDR2 YYNGEE. The CDR3 nucleotides read TGTGCCAGCAGCCCTCGGGGGGGGCTCGGCACAGATACGCAGTATTTT. Amino acid sequence: CASSPRGGLGTDTQYF.

The chain uses TRBV5-4 and TRBJ1-6; the D gene is possibly TRBD1 (5 bases). The germline V gene encodes CDR1 SGHNT and CDR2 YYREEE (reference sequence). CDR3 length: 15 amino acids. The V end was cut by 0 bases, the J end by 9 bases, with 13 bases between. The CDR3 DNA follows: TGTGCCAGCAGCTTGGGGCCAGGGTATCGTTCACCCCTCCACTTT. Translating gives CASSLGPGYRSPLHF.

V usage is TRBV5-1 and J usage is TRBJ1-1; D is ambiguous. Germline-derived CDR1 and CDR2 are SGHRS and YFSETQ. The V end lost 0 bases, the J end lost 1 base, and 7 bases lay between the germline ends. CDR3 length: 14 residues. The CDR3 is CASSLDFGNTEAFF. CDR3 bases: TGCGCCAGCAGCTTGGATTTCGGGAACACTGAAGCTTTCTTT.

The chain uses TRBV12-3 or TRBV12-4 and TRBJ1-4, with D unclear. V was clipped by 1 base and J by 5 bases, with 5 bases between them. The CDR3 consists of 13 residues. In nucleotides, the CDR3 is TGTGCCAGCAGTTTAGTCAGGAATGAAAAACTGTTTTTT. It yields the protein CASSLVRNEKLFF.

This chain uses TRBV11-2 with TRBJ2-1; 8 nucleotides align to TRBD2. This CDR3 has 18 amino acids. Germline CDR1 reads SGHAT; CDR2 reads FQNNGV. V dropped 1 base and J dropped 4; count of bases not matched to a gene: 12. CDR3 nucleotide sequence: TGTGCCAGCAGCTTAGTCGCGGGGGGCCCCAGGATATACAATGAGCAGTTCTTC. Its protein is CASSLVAGGPRIYNEQFF.

CDR3 amino acids: CASSLTGVAGELFF. In DNA, the CDR3 is TGTGCCAGCAGCCTAACAGGGGTGGCCGGGGAGCTGTTTTTT. This chain links TRBV11-2 with TRBJ2-2, with 7 nucleotides matching TRBD1. The ends lost 5 bases at V and 6 bases at J; junction bases unmatched: 6. The CDR3 runs 14 residues. Germline CDR1 is SGHAT and CDR2 is FQNNGV.

The sample holds one count of this clone. The V call is TRBV10-2, the J call TRBJ1-1, with D perhaps matching TRBD1 (5 bases). The V gene's germline CDR1 is WSHSY and CDR2 SAAADI. Trimming cost V 2 bases and J 1 base, with 5 bases left between them. The CDR3 consists of 13 residues. The CDR3, as DNA: TGCGCCAGCAGTGAGACAGGGAACACTGAAGCTTTCTTT. Its translation is CASSETGNTEAFF.

V gene TRBV6-1 combines with J gene TRBJ1-2, with TRBD1 identical over 11 bases. The germline V gene encodes CDR1 MNHNS and CDR2 SASEGT. V was clipped by 3 bases and J by 3 bases; unmatched bases: 0. The CDR3 sequence is 14 residues long. CDR3 DNA: TGTGCCAGCAGTGAGGGACAGGGGGACTATGGCTACACCTTC. Translation gives CASSEGQGDYGYTF.

V and J are TRBV5-4 and TRBJ2-2; TRBD2 might be the D (6 bases). The V end lost 3 bases, the J end lost 6 bases, and 6 bases lay between the germline ends. Germline-derived CDR1 and CDR2 are SGHNT and YYREEE (reference sequence). This CDR3 contains 12 residues. The CDR3 sequence: CASSSGAGELFF. The CDR3 DNA sequence: TGTGCCAGCAGCTCGGGGGCCGGGGAGCTGTTTTTT. Combining the CDR3 with reference TRBV5-4 and TRBJ2-2 gives the whole variable domain ETGVTQSPTHLIKTRGQQVTLRCSSQSGHNTVSWYQQALGQGPQFIFQYYREEENGRGNFPPRFSGLQFPNYSSELNVNALELDDSALYLCASSSGAGELFFGEGSRLTVL.

V usage is TRBV14 and J usage is TRBJ1-2; D is ambiguous. The CDR3 length is 14 residues. Looked up from germline, CDR1 is SGHDN and CDR2 is FVKESK. Trimming removed 7 bases at V and 7 bases at J, with 19 bases between. The CDR3 is CASTPFGVLFGYTF. In DNA, the CDR3 is TGTGCCAGCACTCCCTTCGGAGTCTTGTTTGGCTACACCTTC. The whole variable domain, filled in from reference TRBV14 and TRBJ1-2, reads EAGVTQFPSHSVIEKGQTVTLRCDPISGHDNLYWYRRVMGKEIKFLLHFVKESKQDESGMPNNRFLAERTGGTYSTLKVQPAELEDSGVYFCASTPFGVLFGYTFGSGTRLTVV.

The rearrangement links TRBV18 to TRBJ1-5; TRBD1 is a possible D gene (5 bases). This CDR3 spans 15 amino acids. The germline V and J ends were trimmed by 5 bases and 2 bases, with 13 bases remaining between them. Germline loops: CDR1 KGHSH, CDR2 LQKENI. In DNA form, the CDR3 reads TGTGCCAGCTCATCGGGGTCGGGGGGCAATCAGCCCCAGCATTTT. Protein product: CASSSGSGGNQPQHF.

The chain is built from TRBV6-5 and TRBJ1-2; D uncertain. The germline V and J ends were trimmed by 7 bases and 4 bases, with 13 bases remaining between them. CDR3 length equals 13 residues. Germline CDR1 MNHEY, CDR2 SVGAGI. CDR3 loop: CASTPGRIYGYTF. In DNA form, the CDR3 reads TGTGCCAGCACCCCGGGTAGAATCTATGGCTACACCTTC.

The chain links TRBV7-3 to TRBJ1-5; TRBD1 might be the D (6 bases). V was cut by 4 bases and J by 4 bases, with 8 bases left in between. The CDR3 runs to 13 residues. Per the germline V gene, CDR1 is SGHTA and CDR2 is FQGTGA. This CDR3 reads CASSSDSNQPQHF. CDR3 nucleotides: TGTGCCAGCAGCTCGGACAGTAATCAGCCCCAGCATTTT.

This clone appeared once. The chain carries TRBV5-1 and TRBJ1-3; D perhaps matches TRBD1 (5 bases). V was cut by 0 bases and J by 0 bases, with 10 bases left in between. Germline assignment: CDR1 SGHRS and CDR2 YFSETQ. The CDR3 extends over 16 amino acids. In nucleotides, the CDR3 is TGCGCCAGCAGCTTGGGGGCAGGGTTCTCTGGAAACACCATATATTTT. It is translated as CASSLGAGFSGNTIYF. The full variable domain, its missing parts supplied by reference TRBV5-1 and TRBJ1-3, is KAGVTQTPRYLIKTRGQQVTLSCSPISGHRSVSWYQQTPGQGLQFLFEYFSETQRNKGNFPGRFSGRQFSNSRSEMNVSTLELGDSALYLCASSLGAGFSGNTIYFGEGSWLTVV.